This T cell receptor (beta chain) appears in the sequencing data of a study of T-cell reconstitution after alpha-beta-depleted transplantation in children. The CDR3 has 15 residues. Per the germline V gene, CDR1 is MDHEN and CDR2 is SYDVKM. With V trimmed by 10 bases and J by 0 bases, 11 bases remained unmatched. This clonotype was counted between two and nine times. Unique molecular identifiers were used to barcode this TCRbeta library. In TCRdb, the PCR reads were re-called with MiXCR into one record per CDR3 protein. The table shows about 340,000 distinct CDR3 sequences, with roughly 14% occurring only once.

This clonotype originated in a human donor who donated a stem cell graft to a child with Fanconi anemia. The chain recombines TRBV28 with TRBJ1-1; TRBD1 agrees at 7 bases. The material was PBMCs, obtained from the stem cell graft. Here the CDR3 reads CATHTIQGLNTEAFF. The CDR3 bases are TGTGCCACCCACACAATACAGGGGTTGAACACTGAAGCTTTCTTT. The full variable domain, completed using reference TRBV28 and TRBJ1-1, is DVKVTQSSRYLVKRTGEKVFLECVQDMDHENMFWYRQDPGLGLRLIYFSYDVKMKEKGDIPEGYSVSREKKERFSLILESASTNQTSMYLCATHTIQGLNTEAFFGQGTRLTVV.